The entry below describes one T cell receptor (beta chain). Its antigen remains unknown. This sample is part of a study of cytomegalovirus exposure and HLA in healthy donors. Study details: Roughly 86 million unique TCRs from HLA-typed donors made up an early data release.

It was with 60 Vbeta and 13 Jbeta primers that the PCR ran. TCRdb keeps only in-frame clones here, not all; method: immunoSEQ multiplex PCR. The table shows 150,000 to 200,000 clones, with over 70% occurring only once. Findings and caveats of the study: It has been reported that TCR beta sequences accurately predicted the HLA-A and HLA-B alleles of most subjects. Most likely, a cluster of highly shared sequence variants arose as a sequencing artifact.

The donors comprised healthy bone marrow donors. After removal of 8 bases from V and 8 bases from J, the junction contained 7 bases not matched to a gene. The CDR3 runs 14 residues. In germline, CDR1 is GTSNPN, CDR2 SVGIG (reference sequence). The chain is built from TRBV30 and TRBJ2-3; 16 bases are a match to TRBD2. The sequence came from a man between 35 and 55 years old in good health and CMV-seropositive. The specimen sequenced was PBMCs. CDR3 region: CARGTSGRVGTQYF. The CDR3 DNA is TGTGCCAGGGGGACTAGCGGGAGGGTGGGTACGCAGTATTTT.